This entry describes one T cell receptor beta chain. It lacks a known antigen. Qualities for individual bases were not recorded, and no much larger clone is one base off. This sample stems from a study of OX40 agonist ivuxolimab in advanced cancers. With regard to the full study: Ivuxolimab was a fully human IgG2 agonistic monoclonal antibody targeting the costimulatory receptor OX40 (CD134). Partial responses occurred in three dose-escalation patients: two with cutaneous melanoma and one with hepatocellular carcinoma. Patients were allowed to have had prior anti-PD-1, anti-PD-L1 or anti-CTLA-4 therapy, and 40% of the dose-escalation patients had previously received checkpoint inhibitors. Peripheral TCRbeta sequencing was intended to test whether TCR sequence diversity was altered and clonal T-cell expansion was caused by ivuxolimab. In the dose-escalation cohort, roughly 80% of patients were male, and the mean age was approximately 55 years, with a range of 23 to 79. Intravenous ivuxolimab was administered to patients every 2 weeks at six dose levels: 0.01, 0.1, 0.3, 1.5, 3 and 10 mg/kg. The paper covers the monotherapy dose-escalation part of the phase I ivuxolimab trial, which included N = 52 patients. Of the roughly 51 patients in dose escalation, 19 had hepatocellular carcinoma, roughly 15 had melanoma, 9 had renal cell carcinoma and 9 had head and neck cancer. Here is what the overall study found, with its caveats: Which antigens the clonally expanded peripheral T cells were specific for was not determined. Low levels of normalized T-cell clonal expansion were also seen in some patients who did not respond. After ivuxolimab, more expanded clones were found on average in CD8+ T cells than in CD4+ T cells. In the 0.1-3.0 mg/kg groups, partial responders had among the lowest normalized peripheral clonal expansion, particularly in CD8+ T cells. At doses of 0.1 to 3.0 mg/kg, clonal expansion of both CD4+ and CD8+ T cells in blood was seen between baseline and week 6.

For sequencing of the TCRbeta CDR3 region, genomic DNA was extracted from the sorted cells. The immunoSEQ Assay was used for sequencing of TCRbeta CDR3 regions. This is the immuneACCESS table as TCRdb keeps it, with only in-frame sequences that have V and J called. A part of the clones is gone; compared with another copy, unresolved V genes explain less than half, and the rest is unexplained. This sample lists over 55,000 clones; 90% were detected once. Of the sample, 1.9% is held by the ten largest clones. Patients with autoimmune disease history or receiving systemic immunosuppression were excluded from the trial. Peripheral blood for TCR sequencing was collected from all dose cohorts at baseline, on cycle 4 day 1, and on cycle 7 day 1. Samples were obtained from an open-label, multicenter, first-in-human phase I dose-escalation trial of ivuxolimab. The trial enrolled adults with locally advanced or metastatic head and neck squamous cell, hepatocellular, melanoma or renal cell carcinoma. Before TCR sequencing, CD4+ T cells and CD8+ T cells were sorted from peripheral blood as separate populations.

The germline V gene yields SGHRS for CDR1 and YFSETQ for CDR2. The CDR3, cysteine through phenylalanine, is 16 amino acids long. Only the CDR3 region is kept as DNA, spanning 48 bases read in frame from base 1. V loses 0 bases at its end and J loses 4 bases; junction bases beyond the gene matches: 1. The TCR was taken from an adult with an advanced solid tumor such as melanoma, head and neck, liver or kidney cancer. The sequencing used CD4+ or CD8+ T cells sorted from blood, collected in a trial of the OX40 agonist ivuxolimab. The V and J genes are TRBV5-1 and TRBJ2-1, and 13 junctional nucleotides match TRBD2. The DNA sequence is TGCGCCAGCAGCTTGGGGGGACTAGCGGGATACAATGAGCAGTTCTTC. This encodes CASSLGGLAGYNEQFF.